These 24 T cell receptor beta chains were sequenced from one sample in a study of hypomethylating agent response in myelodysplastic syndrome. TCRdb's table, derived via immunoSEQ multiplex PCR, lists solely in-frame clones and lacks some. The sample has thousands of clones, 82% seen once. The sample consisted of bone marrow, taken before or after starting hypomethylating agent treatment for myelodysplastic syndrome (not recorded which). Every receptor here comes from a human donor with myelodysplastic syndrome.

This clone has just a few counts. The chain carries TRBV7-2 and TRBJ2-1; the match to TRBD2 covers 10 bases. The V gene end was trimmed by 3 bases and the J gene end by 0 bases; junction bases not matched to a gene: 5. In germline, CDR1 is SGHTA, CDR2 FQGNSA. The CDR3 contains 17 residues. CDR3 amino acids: CASSLRLAGTSYNEQFF. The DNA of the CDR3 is TGTGCCAGCAGCTTGAGACTAGCGGGCACCTCCTACAATGAGCAGTTCTTC.

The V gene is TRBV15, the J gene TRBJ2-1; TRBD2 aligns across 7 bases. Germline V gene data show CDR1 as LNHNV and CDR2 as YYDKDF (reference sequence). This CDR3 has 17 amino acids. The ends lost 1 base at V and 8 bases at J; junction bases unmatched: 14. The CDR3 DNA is TGTGCCACCAGCAGAGGCCGCACGGGGGGACCTTACGATGAGCAGTTCTTC. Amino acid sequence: CATSRGRTGGPYDEQFF.

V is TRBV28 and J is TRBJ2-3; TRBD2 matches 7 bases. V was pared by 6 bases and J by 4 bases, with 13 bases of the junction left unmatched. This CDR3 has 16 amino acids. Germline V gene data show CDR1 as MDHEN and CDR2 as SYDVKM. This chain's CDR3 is CASRFVSGPKSDTQYF. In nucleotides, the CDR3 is TGTGCCAGCAGATTTGTTAGCGGGCCGAAGTCAGATACGCAGTATTTT.

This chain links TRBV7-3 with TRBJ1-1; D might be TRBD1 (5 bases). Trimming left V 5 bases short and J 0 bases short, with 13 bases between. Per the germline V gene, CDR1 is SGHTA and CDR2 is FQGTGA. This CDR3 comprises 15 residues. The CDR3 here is CASSEPGRLNTEAFF. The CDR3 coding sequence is TGTGCCAGCAGCGAACCGGGACGGTTGAACACTGAAGCTTTCTTT.

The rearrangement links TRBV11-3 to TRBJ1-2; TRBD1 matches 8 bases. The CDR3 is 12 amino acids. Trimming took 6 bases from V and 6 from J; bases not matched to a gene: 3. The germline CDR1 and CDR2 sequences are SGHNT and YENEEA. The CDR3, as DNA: TGTGCCAGCAGTACAGGGGGTCATGGCTACACCTTC. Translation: CASSTGGHGYTF.

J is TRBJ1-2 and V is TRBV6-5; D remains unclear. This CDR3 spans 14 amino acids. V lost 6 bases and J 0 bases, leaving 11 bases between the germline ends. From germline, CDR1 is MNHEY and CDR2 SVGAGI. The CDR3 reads CASRTHQANYGYTF. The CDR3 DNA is TGTGCCAGCAGAACCCATCAAGCTAACTATGGCTACACCTTC.

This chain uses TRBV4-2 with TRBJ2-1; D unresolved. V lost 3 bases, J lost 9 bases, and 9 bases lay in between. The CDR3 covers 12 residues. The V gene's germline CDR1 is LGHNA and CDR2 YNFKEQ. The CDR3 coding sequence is TGTGCCAGCAGCCAGGAGTATCGTGAGCAGTTCTTC. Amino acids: CASSQEYREQFF.

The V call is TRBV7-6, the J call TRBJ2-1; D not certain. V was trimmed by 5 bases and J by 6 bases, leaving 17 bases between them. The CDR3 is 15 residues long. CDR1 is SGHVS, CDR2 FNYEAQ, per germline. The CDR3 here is CASSQDLPVGNEQFF. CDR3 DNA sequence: TGTGCCAGCAGCCAAGACCTGCCCGTTGGCAATGAGCAGTTCTTC.

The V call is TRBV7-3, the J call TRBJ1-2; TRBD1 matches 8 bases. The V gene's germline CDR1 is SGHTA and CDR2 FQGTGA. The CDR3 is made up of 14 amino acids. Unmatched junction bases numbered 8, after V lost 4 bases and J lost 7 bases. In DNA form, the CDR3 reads TGTGCCAGCAGCTCAAGTTCCGGACAGGGTGGCTACACCTTC. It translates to CASSSSSGQGGYTF.

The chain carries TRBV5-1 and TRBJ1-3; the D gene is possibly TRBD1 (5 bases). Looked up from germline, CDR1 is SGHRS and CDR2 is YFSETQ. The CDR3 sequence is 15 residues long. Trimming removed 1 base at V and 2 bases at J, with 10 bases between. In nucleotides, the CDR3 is TGCGCCAGCAGCTTGACAGGAGCTACTGGAAACACCATATATTTT. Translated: CASSLTGATGNTIYF.

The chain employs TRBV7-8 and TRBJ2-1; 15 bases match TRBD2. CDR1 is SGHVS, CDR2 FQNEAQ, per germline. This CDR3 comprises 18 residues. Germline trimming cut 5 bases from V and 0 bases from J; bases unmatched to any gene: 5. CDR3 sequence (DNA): TGTGCCAGCAGCCCCGGGACTAGCGGGAGGAGCTCCTACAATGAGCAGTTCTTC. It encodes CASSPGTSGRSSYNEQFF.

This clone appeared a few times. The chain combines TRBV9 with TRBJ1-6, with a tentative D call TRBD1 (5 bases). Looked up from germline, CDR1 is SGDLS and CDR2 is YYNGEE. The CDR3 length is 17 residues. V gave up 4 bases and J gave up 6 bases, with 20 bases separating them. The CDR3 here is CASSPSSGAAGNSPLHF. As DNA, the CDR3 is TGTGCCAGCAGCCCATCTAGTGGGGCAGCGGGTAATTCACCCCTCCACTTT.

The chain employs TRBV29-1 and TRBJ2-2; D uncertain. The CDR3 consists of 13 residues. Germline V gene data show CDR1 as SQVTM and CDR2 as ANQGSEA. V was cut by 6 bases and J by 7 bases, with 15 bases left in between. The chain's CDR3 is CSVMTMPGGELFF. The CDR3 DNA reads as TGCAGCGTAATGACAATGCCGGGCGGGGAGCTGTTTTTT.

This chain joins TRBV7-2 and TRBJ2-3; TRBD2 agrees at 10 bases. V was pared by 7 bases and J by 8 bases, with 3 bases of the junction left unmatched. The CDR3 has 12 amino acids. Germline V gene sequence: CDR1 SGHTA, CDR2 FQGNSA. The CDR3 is CASNSGGVTQYF. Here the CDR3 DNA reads TGTGCCAGCAACAGCGGGGGGGTTACGCAGTATTTT.

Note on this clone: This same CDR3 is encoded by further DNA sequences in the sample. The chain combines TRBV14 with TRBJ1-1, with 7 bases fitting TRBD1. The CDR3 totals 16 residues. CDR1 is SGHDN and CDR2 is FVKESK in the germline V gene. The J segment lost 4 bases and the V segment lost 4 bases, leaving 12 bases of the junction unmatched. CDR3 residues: CASSPRQGPWGTEAFF. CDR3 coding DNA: TGTGCCAGCAGCCCGCGACAGGGCCCATGGGGCACTGAAGCTTTCTTT.

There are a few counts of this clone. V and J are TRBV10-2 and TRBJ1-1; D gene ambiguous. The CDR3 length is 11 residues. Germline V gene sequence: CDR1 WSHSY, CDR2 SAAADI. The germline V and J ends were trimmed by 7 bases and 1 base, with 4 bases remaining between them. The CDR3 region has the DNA TGCGCCAGCACGGAGAACACTGAAGCTTTCTTT. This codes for CASTENTEAFF.

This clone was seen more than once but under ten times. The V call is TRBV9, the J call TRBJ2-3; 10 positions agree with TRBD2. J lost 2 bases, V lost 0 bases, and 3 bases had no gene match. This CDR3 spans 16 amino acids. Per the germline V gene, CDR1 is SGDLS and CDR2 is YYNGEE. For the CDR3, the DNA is TGTGCCAGCAGCGTAGCCCTAGCGGGAGACACAGATACGCAGTATTTT. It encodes CASSVALAGDTDTQYF.

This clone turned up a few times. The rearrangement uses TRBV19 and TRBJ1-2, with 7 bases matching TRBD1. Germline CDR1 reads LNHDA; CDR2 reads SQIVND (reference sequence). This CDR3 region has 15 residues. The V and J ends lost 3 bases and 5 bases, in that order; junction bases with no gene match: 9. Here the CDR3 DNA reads TGTGCCAGTAGTATCGTCCCGACAGGGTCTTATGGCTACACCTTC. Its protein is CASSIVPTGSYGYTF.

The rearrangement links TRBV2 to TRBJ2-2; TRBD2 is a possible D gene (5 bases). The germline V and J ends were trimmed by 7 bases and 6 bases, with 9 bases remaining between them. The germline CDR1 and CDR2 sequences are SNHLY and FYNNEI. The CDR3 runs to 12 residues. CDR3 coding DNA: TGTGCCAGCACCGGGGATGCCGGGGAGCTGTTTTTT. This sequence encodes CASTGDAGELFF.

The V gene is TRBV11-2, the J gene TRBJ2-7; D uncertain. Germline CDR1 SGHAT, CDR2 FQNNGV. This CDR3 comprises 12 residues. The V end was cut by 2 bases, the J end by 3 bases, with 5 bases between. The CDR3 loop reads CASSLNRYEQYF. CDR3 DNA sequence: TGTGCCAGCAGCTTAAACCGCTACGAGCAGTACTTC.

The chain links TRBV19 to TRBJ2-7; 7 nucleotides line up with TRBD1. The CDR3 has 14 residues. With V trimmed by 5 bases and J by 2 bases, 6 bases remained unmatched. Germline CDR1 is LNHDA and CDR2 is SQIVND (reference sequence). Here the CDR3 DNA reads TGTGCCAGTAGTGTACTGGGACAGACCTACGAGCAGTACTTC. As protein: CASSVLGQTYEQYF.

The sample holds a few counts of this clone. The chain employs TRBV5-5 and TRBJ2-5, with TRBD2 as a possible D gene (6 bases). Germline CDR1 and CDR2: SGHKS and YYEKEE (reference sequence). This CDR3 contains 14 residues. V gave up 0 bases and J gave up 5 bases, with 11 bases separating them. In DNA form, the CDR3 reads TGTGCCAGCAGCTTGGTCGGGGGAATGGAGACCCAGTACTTC. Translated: CASSLVGGMETQYF.

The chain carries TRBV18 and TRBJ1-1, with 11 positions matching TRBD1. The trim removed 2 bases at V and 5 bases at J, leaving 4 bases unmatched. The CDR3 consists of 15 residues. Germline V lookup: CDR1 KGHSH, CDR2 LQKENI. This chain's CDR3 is CASSPGQGARTEAFF. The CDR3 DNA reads TGTGCCAGCTCACCAGGACAGGGGGCGCGAACTGAAGCTTTCTTT.

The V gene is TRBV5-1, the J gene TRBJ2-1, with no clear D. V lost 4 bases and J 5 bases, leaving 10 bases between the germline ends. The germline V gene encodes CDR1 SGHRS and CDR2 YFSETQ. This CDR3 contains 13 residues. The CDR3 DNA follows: TGCGCCAGCAGCCGAGAAAATCACAATGAGCAGTTCTTC. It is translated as CASSRENHNEQFF.